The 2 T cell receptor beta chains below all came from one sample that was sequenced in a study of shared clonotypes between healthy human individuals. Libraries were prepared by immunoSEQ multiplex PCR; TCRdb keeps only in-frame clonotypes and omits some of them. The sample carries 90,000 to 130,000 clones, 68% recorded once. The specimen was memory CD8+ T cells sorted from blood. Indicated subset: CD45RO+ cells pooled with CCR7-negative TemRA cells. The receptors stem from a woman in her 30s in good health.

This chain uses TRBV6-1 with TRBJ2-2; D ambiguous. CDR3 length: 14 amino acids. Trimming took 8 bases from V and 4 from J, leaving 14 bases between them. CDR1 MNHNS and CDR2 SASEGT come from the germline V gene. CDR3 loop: CASWLTETTGELFF. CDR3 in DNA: TGTGCCAGCTGGTTAACGGAAACCACCGGGGAGCTGTTTTTT.

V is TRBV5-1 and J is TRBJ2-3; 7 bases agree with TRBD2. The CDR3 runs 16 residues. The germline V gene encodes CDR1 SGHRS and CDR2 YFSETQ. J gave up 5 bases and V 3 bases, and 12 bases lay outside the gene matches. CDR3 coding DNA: TGCGCCAGCAGCTGGCTCGTCCGCGGGAGTGGAGATACGCAGTATTTT. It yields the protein CASSWLVRGSGDTQYF.